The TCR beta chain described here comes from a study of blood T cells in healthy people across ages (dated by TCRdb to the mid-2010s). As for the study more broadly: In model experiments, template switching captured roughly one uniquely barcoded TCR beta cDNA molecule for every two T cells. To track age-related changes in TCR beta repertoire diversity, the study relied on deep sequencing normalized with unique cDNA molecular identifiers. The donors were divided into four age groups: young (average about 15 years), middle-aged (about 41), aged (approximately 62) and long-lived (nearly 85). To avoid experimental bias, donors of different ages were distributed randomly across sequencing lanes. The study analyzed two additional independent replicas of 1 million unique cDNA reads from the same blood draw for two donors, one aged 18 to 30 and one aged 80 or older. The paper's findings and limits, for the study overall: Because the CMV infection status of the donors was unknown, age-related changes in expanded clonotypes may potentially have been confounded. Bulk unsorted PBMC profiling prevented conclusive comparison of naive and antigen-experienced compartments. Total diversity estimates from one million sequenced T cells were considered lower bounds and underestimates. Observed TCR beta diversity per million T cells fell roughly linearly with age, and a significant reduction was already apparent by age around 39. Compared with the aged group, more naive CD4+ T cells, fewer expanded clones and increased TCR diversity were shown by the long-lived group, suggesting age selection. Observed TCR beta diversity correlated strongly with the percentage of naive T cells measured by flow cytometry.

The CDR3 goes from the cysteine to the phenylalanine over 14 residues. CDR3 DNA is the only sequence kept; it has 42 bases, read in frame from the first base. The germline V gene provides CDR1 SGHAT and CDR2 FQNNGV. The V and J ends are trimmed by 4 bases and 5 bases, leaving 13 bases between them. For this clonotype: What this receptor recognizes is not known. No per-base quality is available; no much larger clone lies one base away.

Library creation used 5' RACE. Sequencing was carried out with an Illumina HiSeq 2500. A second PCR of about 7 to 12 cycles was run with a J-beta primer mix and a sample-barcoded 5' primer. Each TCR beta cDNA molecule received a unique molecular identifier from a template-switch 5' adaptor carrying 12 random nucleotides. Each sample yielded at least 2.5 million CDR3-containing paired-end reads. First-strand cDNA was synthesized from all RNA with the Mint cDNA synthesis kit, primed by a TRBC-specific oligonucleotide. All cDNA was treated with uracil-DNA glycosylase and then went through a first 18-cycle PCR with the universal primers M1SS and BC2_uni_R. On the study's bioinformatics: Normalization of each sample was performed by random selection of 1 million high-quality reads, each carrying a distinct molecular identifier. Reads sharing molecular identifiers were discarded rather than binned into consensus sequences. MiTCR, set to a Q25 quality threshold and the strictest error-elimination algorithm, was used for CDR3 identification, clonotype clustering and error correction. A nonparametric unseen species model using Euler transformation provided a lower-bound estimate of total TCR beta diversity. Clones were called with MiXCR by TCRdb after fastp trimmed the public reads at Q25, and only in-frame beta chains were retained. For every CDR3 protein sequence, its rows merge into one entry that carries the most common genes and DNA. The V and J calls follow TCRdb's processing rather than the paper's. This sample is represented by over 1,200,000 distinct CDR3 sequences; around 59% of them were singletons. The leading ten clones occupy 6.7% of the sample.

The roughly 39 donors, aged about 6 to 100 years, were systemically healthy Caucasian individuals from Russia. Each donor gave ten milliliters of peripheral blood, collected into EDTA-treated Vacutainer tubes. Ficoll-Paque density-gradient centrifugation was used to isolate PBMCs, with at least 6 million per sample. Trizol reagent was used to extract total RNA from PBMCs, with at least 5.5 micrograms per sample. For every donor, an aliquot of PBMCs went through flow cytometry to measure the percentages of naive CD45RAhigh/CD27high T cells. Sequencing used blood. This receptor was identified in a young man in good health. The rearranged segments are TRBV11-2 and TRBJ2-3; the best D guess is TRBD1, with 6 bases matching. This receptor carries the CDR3 CASSSETGLDTQYF. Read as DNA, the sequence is TGTGCCAGCAGCTCGGAAACAGGGTTAGATACGCAGTATTTT.